This is a list of T cell receptor beta chains from one sample in a study of OX40 agonist ivuxolimab in advanced cancers. The table came from immunoSEQ multiplex PCR; TCRdb's copy has only in-frame clones and leaves some out. The sample records 60,000 to 80,000 clones, 70% to 85% being singletons. The source material was CD4+ or CD8+ T cells sorted from blood, sampled in a trial of the OX40 agonist ivuxolimab. The receptors stem from an adult with an advanced solid tumor such as melanoma, head and neck, liver or kidney cancer. Both conserved end residues are part of each CDR3. D genes are given only for firm matches. Part of the rows lack a size; the others show once, few, many or a class for expanded clones.

>TRBV6-6|NA|TRBD1|TRBJ2-4
TGTGCCAGCAAAGCCACCGACGGACAGGGAGACATTCAGTACTTC
CASKATDGQGDIQYF
>TRBV5-1|NA|NA|TRBJ2-7
TGCGCCAGCAGCTTGGAGGCGCCTACCTACGAGCAGTACTTC
CASSLEAPTYEQYF
>TRBV19|NA|NA|TRBJ1-1
TGTGCCAGTAGGGTTCGGGGGTATCGGGACACTGAAGCTTTCTTT
CASRVRGYRDTEAFF
>TRBV5-1|NA|TRBD2|TRBJ2-3
TGCGCCAGCTCCCCGGGACTAGCCGCCTTAGAGACAGATACGCAGTATTTT
CASSPGLAALETDTQYF
>TRBV5-5|NA|NA|TRBJ1-5
TGTGCCAGCAGCTTGGGGCCGGCGGGCCTCTCGCCCCAGCATTTT
CASSLGPAGLSPQHF
>TRBV2|NA|NA|TRBJ1-5
TGTGCCAGCCAAGACAATGGCAATCAGCCCCAGCATTTT
CASQDNGNQPQHF
>TRBV5-5|NA|NA|TRBJ2-1
TGTGCCAGCAGCTTGATCCCGGGGAGTGGCAATGAGCAGTTCTTC
CASSLIPGSGNEQFF
>TRBV6-5|few|TRBD1|TRBJ1-2
TGTGCCAGCAGTACAACCGGGACAGGGGCTCGTGGCTACACCTTC
CASSTTGTGARGYTF
>TRBV5-1|NA|NA|TRBJ1-4
TGCGCCAGCAGCAACTCCGGGACAACAAATGAAAAACTGTTTTTT
CASSNSGTTNEKLFF
>TRBV29-1|many|TRBD1|TRBJ2-7
TGCAGCGTTGAGGGACAGGGGCTCTACGAGCAGTACTTC
CSVEGQGLYEQYF
>TRBV19|NA|TRBD1|TRBJ2-2
TGTGCCAGTAAAGACAGGGGGCTAGTGGACACCGGGGAGCTGTTTTTT
CASKDRGLVDTGELFF
>TRBV19|NA|NA|TRBJ1-1
TGTGCCAGTAGTACGACCTGGGGGGGAGCTGAAGCTTTCTTT
CASSTTWGGAEAFF
>TRBV2|few|NA|TRBJ1-2
TGTGCCAGCAGTGATACAGCTAACTATGGCTACACCTTC
CASSDTANYGYTF
>TRBV11-2|once|NA|TRBJ2-7
TGTGCCAGCAGTTGGGGACGGAATACCTACGAGCAGTACTTC
CASSWGRNTYEQYF
>TRBV7-7|NA|NA|TRBJ2-5
TGTGCTAGCAGCTGGGGGACTGCCCCAGAGACCCAGTACTTC
CASSWGTAPETQYF
>TRBV11-3|NA|NA|TRBJ2-2
TGTGCCAGCAGCCCAGACTTAAACACCGGGGAGCTGTTTTTT
CASSPDLNTGELFF
>TRBV6-6|NA|NA|TRBJ2-2
TGTGCCAGCAGCCCCGCGACAAGAACCACCGGGGAGCTGTTTTTT
CASSPATRTTGELFF
>TRBV19|NA|TRBD1|TRBJ1-6
TGTGCCAGTAGTCGAGGGACAGGGAATTCACCCCTCCACTTT
CASSRGTGNSPLHF
>TRBV2|few|NA|TRBJ1-5
TGTGCCAGCAGGAGGGGTCTCACTAATCAGCCCCAGCATTTT
CASRRGLTNQPQHF
>TRBV4-3|few|NA|TRBJ2-1
TGCGCCAGCAGCCAAGGACACCGGGACTACAATGAGCAGTTCTTC
CASSQGHRDYNEQFF
>TRBV27|NA|NA|TRBJ1-6
TGTGCCAGCAGTTTACAGGGTTGGTCACCCCTCCACTTT
CASSLQGWSPLHF
>TRBV5-6|NA|NA|TRBJ1-1
TGTGCCAGCAGCTTGGCGACGGATTTGAACACTGAAGCTTTCTTT
CASSLATDLNTEAFF
>TRBV7-9|NA|NA|TRBJ1-1
TGTGCCAGCAGCTTAGGGGATGAGAACACTGAAGCTTTCTTT
CASSLGDENTEAFF
>TRBV4-2|few|NA|TRBJ1-3
TGTGCCAGCAGCCAAGGGGGGGACCCTGCTGGAAACACCATATATTTT
CASSQGGDPAGNTIYF
>TRBV18|NA|TRBD1|TRBJ2-7
TGTGCCAGCTCACCCCGGGACAGCTACGAGCAGTACTTC
CASSPRDSYEQYF
>TRBV5-1|few|TRBD1|TRBJ1-4
TGCGCCAGCAGCTCAACCGGGACAGGGTTTGAAAAACTGTTTTTT
CASSSTGTGFEKLFF
>TRBV5-1|NA|NA|TRBJ2-3
TGCGCTAGCAGCTCCCAGGGGAGCAGGGATACGCAGTATTTT
CASSSQGSRDTQYF
>TRBV7-2|NA|TRBD1|TRBJ1-2
TGTGCCAGCAGCTTAACAGGGGACCCAACCCCCATGTATGGCTACACCTTC
CASSLTGDPTPMYGYTF
>TRBV9|NA|TRBD1|TRBJ2-1
TGTGCCAGCAGCGTAGACGGGACAGATTACAATGAGCAGTTCTTC
CASSVDGTDYNEQFF
>TRBV6-5|NA|NA|TRBJ1-5
TGTGCCAGCAGTTACGCGAGTGAGGGGACGGGGCCCCAGCATTTT
CASSYASEGTGPQHF
>TRBV29-1|NA|NA|TRBJ2-6
TGCAGCGTTGTCCCCAGGGGACTATCTGGGGCCAACGTCCTGACTTTC
CSVVPRGLSGANVLTF